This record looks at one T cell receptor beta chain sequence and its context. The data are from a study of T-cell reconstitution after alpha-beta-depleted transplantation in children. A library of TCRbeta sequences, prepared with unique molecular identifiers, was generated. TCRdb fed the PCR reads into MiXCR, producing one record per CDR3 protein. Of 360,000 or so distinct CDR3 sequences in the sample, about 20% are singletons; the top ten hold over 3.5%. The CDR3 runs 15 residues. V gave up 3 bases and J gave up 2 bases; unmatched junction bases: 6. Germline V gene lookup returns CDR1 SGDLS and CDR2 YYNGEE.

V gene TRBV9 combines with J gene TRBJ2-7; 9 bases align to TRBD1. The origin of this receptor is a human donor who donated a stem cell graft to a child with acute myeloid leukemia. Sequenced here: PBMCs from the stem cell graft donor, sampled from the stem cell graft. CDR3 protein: CASSALGQGPYEQYF. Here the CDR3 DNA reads TGTGCCAGCAGCGCCCTGGGACAGGGTCCCTACGAGCAGTACTTC. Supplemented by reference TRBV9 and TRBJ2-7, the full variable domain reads DSGVTQTPKHLITATGQRVTLRCSPRSGDLSVYWYQQSLDQGLQFLIQYYNGEERAKGNILERFSAQQFPDLHSELNLSSLELGDSALYFCASSALGQGPYEQYFGPGTRLTVT.